This TCR beta chain was captured in a study of CD8+CD57+ T cells in acquired aplastic anemia. Study overall: Average DNA yield from sorted CD4+ and CD8+ cells was around 3.2 ug. There were some 9.8 million reads, on average, for CD4+ cells from healthy donors. Findings of the study overall: About 27 shared CD8+ CDR3s appeared highly expressed within patients' immunodominant clones.

Template material for TCR beta VDJ and CDR3 profiling consisted of genomic DNA. From the reads, TCRdb called clonotypes with MiXCR, one entry per CDR3 protein. This table has about 170,000 distinct CDR3 sequences, roughly 45% appearing once. This clonotype was detected many times. Its specificity is not known. The V gene end was trimmed by 3 bases and the J gene end by 4 bases; junction bases not matched to a gene: 5. The germline gives CDR1 DFQATT, CDR2 SNEGSKA (reference sequence). This CDR3 has 14 amino acids. This receptor was taken from a human donor in good health. The sample was sorted CD4+, CD8+, or CD8+CD57+ T cells (not recorded which) from PBMCs. V gene TRBV20-1 combines with J gene TRBJ1-5; 8 nucleotides line up with TRBD1. The CDR3 loop reads CSASQDRVNQPQHF. CDR3 in DNA: TGCAGTGCTAGCCAGGACAGGGTTAATCAGCCCCAGCATTTT.